This TCR beta chain was identified during a study of early T cells in non-severe SARS-CoV-2 infection. Study context: The study sequenced bulk RNA from unsorted whole blood, with chains unpaired.

The ends were cut back, 0 bases at V and 2 bases at J, with 12 bases in the middle. Germline V gene data show CDR1 as SGHVS and CDR2 as FQNEAQ. The CDR3 is made up of 16 amino acids. Whole-study results and caveats: Database matching using VDJdb favored anti-spike CD8 responses, with private and CD4 specificities left missing.

There are a few counts of this clonotype. Antigen unknown. The protocol attached unique molecular identifiers to individual cDNA molecules. TCRdb called the 5' RACE reads again in MiXCR, with one record for every CDR3 protein. The sample records about 81,000 distinct CDR3 sequences, 11% to 15% being singletons. The chain combines TRBV7-8 with TRBJ2-3; D is unclear. The receptor's source is an adult who was a healthcare worker with PCR-confirmed SARS-CoV-2 infection or an uninfected control (not recorded which). Sequenced input: whole blood. This CDR3 is CASSLADGTITDTQYF. CDR3 DNA sequence: TGTGCCAGCAGCTTAGCCGACGGAACTATCACAGATACGCAGTATTTT. Full variable domain (missing parts from reference TRBV7-8 and TRBJ2-3): GAGVSQSPRYKVAKRGQDVALRCDPISGHVSLFWYQQALGQGPEFLTYFQNEAQLDKSGLPSDRFFAERPEGSVSTLKIQRTQQEDSAVYLCASSLADGTITDTQYFGPGTRLTVL.